A single sample is the source of the 32 T cell receptor beta chains below, sequenced in a study of T cell responses to AZD1222 COVID-19 vaccine. Clones were sequenced by immunoSEQ multiplex PCR, and TCRdb holds only the in-frame ones, with some missing. The data contain approximately 150,000 clones, 92% of them singletons. This sample comprised peripheral blood, obtained on day 0 of AZD1222 vaccination. The receptors come from an adult in good health.

This rearrangement joins TRBV9 to TRBJ1-5; D uncertain. Germline V gene sequence: CDR1 SGDLS, CDR2 YYNGEE. There are 14 residues in the CDR3. Trimming cost V 4 bases and J 4 bases, with 12 bases left between them. In nucleotides, the CDR3 is TGTGCCAGCAGCCCCGGGGTACTAAATCAGCCCCAGCATTTT. Its protein product is CASSPGVLNQPQHF. The complete variable domain, with remaining parts taken from reference TRBV9 and TRBJ1-5, reads DSGVTQTPKHLITATGQRVTLRCSPRSGDLSVYWYQQSLDQGLQFLIQYYNGEERAKGNILERFSAQQFPDLHSELNLSSLELGDSALYFCASSPGVLNQPQHFGDGTRLSIL.

The rearrangement joins TRBV4-1 to TRBJ1-5; 9 positions agree with TRBD1. Germline V gene sequence: CDR1 MGHRA, CDR2 YSYEKL. With 2 bases clipped from V and 7 bases from J, the junction kept 15 bases outside the gene matches. CDR3 length equals 18 residues. The CDR3 coding sequence is TGCGCCAGCAGCCAAAGCCCTCTGACAGGGGGTAACACCCAGCCCCAGCATTTT. Amino acids: CASSQSPLTGGNTQPQHF.

This chain connects TRBV10-3 to TRBJ1-6; TRBD1 matches 9 bases. J lost 8 bases, V lost 0 bases, and 2 bases had no gene match. There are 15 residues in the CDR3. From germline, CDR1 is ENHRY and CDR2 SYGVKD. This CDR3 is CAISESGTGHSPLHF. Written as DNA, the CDR3 is TGTGCCATCAGTGAGTCGGGGACAGGGCATTCACCCCTCCACTTT.

The genes are TRBV5-1 and TRBJ1-1, with unresolved D. The CDR3 is 14 amino acids. The germline V gene encodes CDR1 SGHRS and CDR2 YFSETQ. The V end was cut by 0 bases, the J end by 2 bases, with 8 bases between. Here the CDR3 reads CASSLGTANTEAFF. The CDR3 DNA sequence: TGCGCCAGCAGCTTGGGTACAGCTAACACTGAAGCTTTCTTT.

The chain joins TRBV18 to TRBJ2-1, with 11 bases identical to TRBD1. CDR1 and CDR2 from the germline V gene are KGHSH and LQKENI. The CDR3 is 14 amino acids. V gave up 3 bases and J gave up 10 bases; unmatched junction bases: 5. The CDR3 nucleotides read TGTGCCAGCTCACCGGGACAGGGGGTATTAGAGCAGTTCTTC. Its translation is CASSPGQGVLEQFF.

The sample holds one count of this clone. The V call is TRBV5-1, the J call TRBJ2-3; D is unclear. The V end was cut by 0 bases, the J end by 1 base, with 3 bases between. The CDR3 is 13 residues long. CDR1 and CDR2 (germline): SGHRS, YFSETQ. CDR3 sequence reads: CASSLVGTDTQYF. In DNA, the CDR3 is TGCGCCAGCAGCTTGGTTGGCACAGATACGCAGTATTTT. Full variable domain (remainder filled in from reference TRBV5-1 and TRBJ2-3): KAGVTQTPRYLIKTRGQQVTLSCSPISGHRSVSWYQQTPGQGLQFLFEYFSETQRNKGNFPGRFSGRQFSNSRSEMNVSTLELGDSALYLCASSLVGTDTQYFGPGTRLTVL.

The gene calls are TRBV12-3 or TRBV12-4 and TRBJ1-6; D gene uncertain. Trimming stripped 3 bases from V and 6 bases from J, with 3 bases between. The CDR3 is 12 residues long. The CDR3 here is CASSFSNSPLHF. CDR3 nucleotides: TGTGCCAGCAGTTTTAGTAATTCACCCCTCCACTTT.

The chain links TRBV2 to TRBJ1-3; D is unresolved. Trimming removed 2 bases at V and 7 bases at J, with 12 bases between. This CDR3 spans 14 amino acids. Germline V lookup: CDR1 SNHLY, CDR2 FYNNEI. As DNA, the CDR3 is TGTGCCAGCAGTGAAATCTTAACTCGGAACACCATATATTTT. The encoded protein is CASSEILTRNTIYF.

CDR3: CASRMTGAGDEQYF. CDR3 coding DNA: TGTGCCAGCAGAATGACAGGGGCGGGCGACGAGCAGTACTTC. The chain links TRBV6-5 to TRBJ2-7; 8 nucleotides align to TRBD1. Trimming removed 6 bases from V and 5 bases from J; junction bases left unmatched: 9. The germline gives CDR1 MNHEY, CDR2 SVGAGI. This CDR3 has 14 residues.

This clone was counted only a few times. The chain recombines TRBV6-5 with TRBJ1-5, with TRBD1 matching over 7 bases. Germline trimming cut 4 bases from V and 4 bases from J; bases unmatched to any gene: 4. Germline values: CDR1 MNHEY, CDR2 SVGAGI. This CDR3 is 14 amino acids long. The CDR3 loop is CASSSRQGNQPQHF. The CDR3 bases are TGTGCCAGCAGTTCCAGACAGGGTAATCAGCCCCAGCATTTT.

This sequence joins TRBV12-5 and TRBJ2-3; D is unclear. This CDR3 is built from 12 residues. Deletions cut 5 bases from V and 4 bases from J, with 7 bases between. The germline V gene has CDR1 LGHNT and CDR2 FRNRAP. CDR3 residues: CASGPVSDTQYF. The CDR3 bases are TGTGCTAGTGGTCCGGTATCAGATACGCAGTATTTT.

The chain uses TRBV30 and TRBJ2-1; TRBD2 aligns across 12 bases. CDR3 size: 16 residues. Germline values: CDR1 GTSNPN, CDR2 SVGIG (reference sequence). V lost 5 bases and J lost 6; bases outside the gene matches: 11. CDR3 bases: TGTGCCTGGTCTCTCGATACTAGCGGGAGGTCCAATGAGCAGTTCTTC. Its protein is CAWSLDTSGRSNEQFF.

The chain couples TRBV7-3 to TRBJ2-3; D is ambiguous. The CDR3 totals 14 residues. The V end was cut by 4 bases, the J end by 10 bases, with 18 bases between. Germline V lookup: CDR1 SGHTA, CDR2 FQGTGA. CDR3 sequence reads: CASSSPGPIEAQYF. In DNA, the CDR3 is TGTGCCAGCAGCTCCCCTGGACCGATCGAGGCGCAGTATTTT.

V is TRBV29-1 and J is TRBJ2-7; D is unclear. V was shortened by 7 bases and J by 6 bases, with 10 bases between the two germline ends. This CDR3 spans 10 amino acids. Germline-derived CDR1 and CDR2 are SQVTM and ANQGSEA. In DNA, the CDR3 is TGCAGCGCCGGAGAGAGCGAGCAGTACTTC. Translation gives CSAGESEQYF.

The chain uses TRBV15 and TRBJ1-4; maybe TRBD1 (6 bases). The CDR3 runs to 13 residues. Germline V gives CDR1 LNHNV, CDR2 YYDKDF (reference sequence). Trimming took 9 bases from V and 5 from J, leaving 13 bases between them. The DNA of the CDR3 is TGTGCCACAAAGACAGGCACAAATGAAAAACTGTTTTTT. The encoded protein is CATKTGTNEKLFF.

The chain couples TRBV5-1 to TRBJ2-7; TRBD2 is a possible D gene (7 bases). V was shortened by 4 bases and J by 5 bases, with 16 bases between the two germline ends. This CDR3 comprises 14 residues. CDR1 SGHRS and CDR2 YFSETQ come from the germline V gene. The DNA for the CDR3 is TGCGCCAGCAGCCCTGGAGGGGGGGCCAACGAGCAGTACTTC. It translates to CASSPGGGANEQYF. Looking up the rest from reference TRBV5-1 and TRBJ2-7 gives the full variable domain: KAGVTQTPRYLIKTRGQQVTLSCSPISGHRSVSWYQQTPGQGLQFLFEYFSETQRNKGNFPGRFSGRQFSNSRSEMNVSTLELGDSALYLCASSPGGGANEQYFGPGTRLTVT.

This chain joins TRBV7-9 and TRBJ2-5; D unresolved. The CDR3 sequence is 14 residues long. Germline V lookup: CDR1 SEHNR, CDR2 FQNEAQ (reference sequence). The germline V and J ends were trimmed by 2 bases and 2 bases, with 9 bases remaining between them. CDR3 region: CASSLRPEQETQYF. CDR3 nucleotides: TGTGCCAGCAGCTTAAGGCCAGAGCAAGAGACCCAGTACTTC. Drawing the rest from reference TRBV7-9 and TRBJ2-5, the complete variable domain is DTGVSQNPRHKITKRGQNVTFRCDPISEHNRLYWYRQTLGQGPEFLTYFQNEAQLEKSRLLSDRFSAERPKGSFSTLEIQRTEQGDSAMYLCASSLRPEQETQYFGPGTRLLVL.

J is TRBJ1-1 and V is TRBV4-2; D may be TRBD1 (5 bases). The CDR3 totals 14 residues. In germline, CDR1 is LGHNA, CDR2 YNFKEQ. The ends were cut back, 0 bases at V and 5 bases at J, with 10 bases in the middle. Here the CDR3 DNA reads TGTGCCAGCAGCCAAGAAAAGGGGTGGACTGAAGCTTTCTTT. It encodes CASSQEKGWTEAFF.

The rearrangement uses TRBV4-1 and TRBJ1-1; TRBD1 agrees at 11 bases. V shed 0 bases and J 4 bases; nucleotides not matched to a gene: 4. The CDR3 is 16 residues long. Per the germline V gene, CDR1 is MGHRA and CDR2 is YSYEKL. The CDR3 DNA reads as TGCGCCAGCAGCCAAGATCCCGGGACAGGGGGCACTGAAGCTTTCTTT. This encodes CASSQDPGTGGTEAFF.

The V gene is TRBV10-3, the J gene TRBJ2-5, with D uncertain. Germline lookup yields CDR1 ENHRY and CDR2 SYGVKD. The CDR3 extends over 15 amino acids. Trimming pared 0 bases from V and 5 bases from J, leaving 13 bases between. CDR3 residues: CAISESEGIGETQYF. CDR3 DNA: TGTGCCATCAGTGAGTCTGAAGGGATCGGTGAGACCCAGTACTTC.

V is TRBV7-2 and J is TRBJ1-5, with 8 positions matching TRBD1. The CDR3 covers 15 residues. Per germline, CDR1 SGHTA and CDR2 FQGNSA. V trimming: 1 base; J trimming: 4 bases; junction bases outside the gene matches: 3. The CDR3 nucleotides are TGTGCCAGCAGCTTAGATACAGGGGGAAATCAGCCCCAGCATTTT. Translation gives CASSLDTGGNQPQHF.

Turning to this clone: Within the sample, other DNA sequences also encode this same CDR3. The chain combines TRBV10-3 with TRBJ1-1; D perhaps matches TRBD1 (6 bases). Germline V CDR1 and CDR2: ENHRY, SYGVKD. This CDR3 has 13 residues. Trimming cost V 6 bases and J 4 bases, with 12 bases left between them. CDR3 region: CAISQQGSTEAFF. CDR3 in DNA: TGTGCCATCAGCCAACAGGGAAGCACTGAAGCTTTCTTT.

The chain joins TRBV19 to TRBJ2-4, with D possibly called TRBD1 or TRBD2 (5 bases each). The CDR3 consists of 14 residues. V shed 5 bases and J shed 3 bases, with 11 bases lying between them. Germline V gives CDR1 LNHDA, CDR2 SQIVND (reference sequence). The CDR3 sequence: CASSSGTNKNIQYF. CDR3 DNA sequence: TGTGCCAGTAGTTCCGGGACCAACAAAAACATTCAGTACTTC.

V gene TRBV5-4 combines with J gene TRBJ1-4, with TRBD1 matching over 10 bases. Germline V lookup: CDR1 SGHNT, CDR2 YYREEE (reference sequence). Germline trimming cut 4 bases from V and 7 bases from J; bases unmatched to any gene: 10. CDR3 length: 16 amino acids. The CDR3 DNA is TGTGCCAGCAGCCTGGTGGGGACAGGGGCCAGTGAAAAACTGTTTTTT. Its protein product is CASSLVGTGASEKLFF.

The chain uses TRBV6-5 and TRBJ1-5; D gene uncertain. Trimming removed 4 bases at V and 2 bases at J, with 9 bases between. Germline CDR1 and CDR2: MNHEY and SVGAGI. The length of the CDR3 is 14 residues. DNA of the CDR3: TGTGCCAGCAGTTCCTTGGGAGGCAATCAGCCCCAGCATTTT. Amino acid sequence: CASSSLGGNQPQHF.

The V call is TRBV30, the J call TRBJ2-7, with 8 bases matching TRBD2. J gave up 2 bases and V 0 bases, and 9 bases lay outside the gene matches. Germline V lookup: CDR1 GTSNPN, CDR2 SVGIG (reference sequence). The CDR3 length is 16 residues. The CDR3 coding sequence is TGTGCCTGGAGTGTAGTTCGCGGGAGGCCTCCCTACGAGCAGTACTTC. Translated, it gives CAWSVVRGRPPYEQYF.

This chain links TRBV7-8 with TRBJ1-5; no clear D. The length of the CDR3 is 15 residues. Between the trimmed V and J ends, which lost 1 base and 2 bases, there was a span of 9 bases. Germline V gene data show CDR1 as SGHVS and CDR2 as FQNEAQ. Here the CDR3 reads CASSLVSGGNQPQHF. The CDR3 nucleotides read TGTGCCAGCAGCTTAGTATCCGGGGGCAATCAGCCCCAGCATTTT.

This chain connects TRBV30 to TRBJ1-6, with 10 bases lining up with TRBD1. The V gene's germline CDR1 is GTSNPN and CDR2 SVGIG (reference sequence). V dropped 3 bases and J dropped 6; count of bases not matched to a gene: 8. The CDR3 sequence is 16 residues long. The CDR3 protein is CAWRDTGQGINSPLHF. In nucleotides, the CDR3 is TGTGCCTGGAGAGATACGGGACAGGGGATTAATTCACCCCTCCACTTT.

The chain recombines TRBV29-1 with TRBJ1-1; D gene ambiguous. CDR3 length: 13 amino acids. Germline V gene lookup returns CDR1 SQVTM and CDR2 ANQGSEA. Between the trimmed V and J ends, which lost 3 bases and 0 bases, there was a span of 8 bases. CDR3 sequence reads: CSVDRSLNTEAFF. CDR3 DNA: TGCAGCGTTGACCGGAGCTTGAACACTGAAGCTTTCTTT.

For the CDR3, the DNA is TGTGCCAGCAGCCAAGCGTCTGAGCAGTACTTC. Its translation is CASSQASEQYF. This chain uses TRBV3-1 (or the pseudogene TRBV3-2) with TRBJ2-7, with D unclear. In germline, CDR1 is LGHDT, CDR2 YNNKEL (reference sequence). This CDR3 contains 11 residues. Trimming removed 1 base from V and 7 bases from J, with 5 bases in between.

This clone showed up just once. V usage is TRBV19 and J usage is TRBJ2-1, with 8 bases that match TRBD2. The CDR3 extends over 15 amino acids. Germline V gene data show CDR1 as LNHDA and CDR2 as SQIVND (reference sequence). V lost 3 bases to trimming and J lost 8 bases; unmatched junction nucleotides: 9. The CDR3 protein is CASSMRGAGVDEQFF. The CDR3 DNA reads TGTGCCAGTAGTATGCGGGGGGCCGGGGTCGATGAGCAGTTCTTC.

This chain joins TRBV3-1 (or the pseudogene TRBV3-2) and TRBJ1-5; the D is unclear. This CDR3 has 16 amino acids. Germline values: CDR1 LGHDT, CDR2 YNNKEL (reference sequence). V dropped 1 base and J dropped 0 bases, with 10 bases sitting between them. The CDR3 sequence: CASSQVSADSNQPQHF. CDR3 DNA sequence: TGTGCCAGCAGCCAAGTAAGTGCAGATAGCAATCAGCCCCAGCATTTT.